This T cell receptor (beta chain) was observed in a study of metastatic and nonmetastatic thyroid tumors. Study in general: The comparison covered peripheral blood and tumor or nodule tissue in malignant and benign thyroid patients. Points from the study as a whole: In both blood and tumor samples, TCR beta diversity was reported significantly higher for malignant than benign nodules.

In germline, CDR1 is SGHTA, CDR2 FQGNSA. V gave up 4 bases and J gave up 2 bases; unmatched junction bases: 5. The length of the CDR3 is 17 residues. The entire patient cohort was treatment-naive prior to thyroid surgery. The sample holds many counts of this clone. The antigen is undetermined. Authors' analysis steps: What underpinned the distant-metastasis classifier for papillary thyroid cancer was the set of CDR3 differences across clinicopathological groups. TCRdb used MiXCR to call clones anew from the PCR reads. The V and J calls reflect TCRdb's pipeline rather than the authors' work. The sample has 25,000 to 35,000 clones, less than 30% seen once.

This sequence originates from a female donor with papillary thyroid cancer or a benign thyroid nodule (not recorded which). Some clones in this sample may be carry-over from other donors' samples. Material: blood. This rearrangement joins TRBV7-2 to TRBJ2-2; 12 positions match TRBD1. This chain's CDR3 is CASSSRDRGLNTGELFF. Written as DNA, the CDR3 is TGTGCCAGCAGCTCCCGGGACAGGGGGCTAAACACCGGGGAGCTGTTTTTT. Looking up the rest from reference TRBV7-2 and TRBJ2-2 gives the full variable domain: GAGVSQSPSNKVTEKGKDVELRCDPISGHTALYWYRQSLGQGLEFLIYFQGNSAPDKSGLPSDRFSAERTGGSVSTLTIQRTQQEDSAVYLCASSSRDRGLNTGELFFGEGSRLTVL.